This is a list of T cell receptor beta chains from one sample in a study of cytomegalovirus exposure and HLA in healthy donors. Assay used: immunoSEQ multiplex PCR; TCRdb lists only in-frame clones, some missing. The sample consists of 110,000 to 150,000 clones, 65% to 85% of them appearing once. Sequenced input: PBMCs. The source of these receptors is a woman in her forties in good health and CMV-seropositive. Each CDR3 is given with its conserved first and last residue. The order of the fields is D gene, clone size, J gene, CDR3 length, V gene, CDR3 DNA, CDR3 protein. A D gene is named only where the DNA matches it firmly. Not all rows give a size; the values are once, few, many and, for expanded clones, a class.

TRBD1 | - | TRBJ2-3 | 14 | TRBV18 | TGTGCCAGCGGGACAGCGAGCCCCACAGATACGCAGTATTTT | CASGTASPTDTQYF
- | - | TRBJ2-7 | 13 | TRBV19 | TGTGCCACAGCTGCGCGGGGTTTTTACGAGCAGTACTTC | CATAARGFYEQYF
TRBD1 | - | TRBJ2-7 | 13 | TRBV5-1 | TGCGCCAGCAGTACAGGGGGCGTAAACGAGCAGTACTTC | CASSTGGVNEQYF
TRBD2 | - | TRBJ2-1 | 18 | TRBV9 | TGTGCCAGCAGCGCGCGGGGGGCCGAAAGCCCTATCTTCAATGAGCAGTTCTTC | CASSARGAESPIFNEQFF
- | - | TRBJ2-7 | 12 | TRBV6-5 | TGTGCCAGCAGGTCTACCTCCTACGAGCAGTACTTC | CASRSTSYEQYF
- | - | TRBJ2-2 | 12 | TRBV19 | TGTGCCAGTAGTAGGGCCACCGGGGAGCTGTTTTTT | CASSRATGELFF
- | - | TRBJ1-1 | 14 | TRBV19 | TGTGCCAGTAGTTTCCGGGGGGGCGAAGCTGAAGCTTTCTTT | CASSFRGGEAEAFF
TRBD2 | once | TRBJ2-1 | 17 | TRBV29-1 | TGCAGCGTTGAAGATTTTACTAGCGGGAGTTCTACCAATGAGCAGTTCTTC | CSVEDFTSGSSTNEQFF
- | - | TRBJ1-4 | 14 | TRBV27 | TGTGCCAGCAGTTTAACAGGGCGGAATGAAAAACTGTTTTTT | CASSLTGRNEKLFF
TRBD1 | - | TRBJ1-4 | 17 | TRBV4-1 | TGCGCCAGCAGCCAAGAAGGTAACAGGGGGAGGAATGAAAAACTGTTTTTT | CASSQEGNRGRNEKLFF
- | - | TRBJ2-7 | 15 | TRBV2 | TGTGCCAGCAGTGCTCTGGACTTTTCAACCTACGAGCAGTACTTC | CASSALDFSTYEQYF
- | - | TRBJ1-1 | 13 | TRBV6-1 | TGTGCCAGCATCGTCGGGGTCGACACTGAAGCTTTCTTT | CASIVGVDTEAFF
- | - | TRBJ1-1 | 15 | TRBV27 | TGTGCCAGCAGTCCAAGGGGGGGGGTGAACACTGAAGCTTTCTTT | CASSPRGGVNTEAFF
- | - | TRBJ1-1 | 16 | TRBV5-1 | TGCGCCAGCAATCCTGCCGGGTTAAACATGAACACTGAAGCTTTCTTT | CASNPAGLNMNTEAFF
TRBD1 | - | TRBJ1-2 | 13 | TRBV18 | TGTGCCAGCTCACCTAGACAGGGGCATGGCTACACCTTC | CASSPRQGHGYTF
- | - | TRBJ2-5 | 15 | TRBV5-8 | TGTGCCAGCAGCTTGGGCCAGGCGATCCAAGAGACCCAGTACTTC | CASSLGQAIQETQYF
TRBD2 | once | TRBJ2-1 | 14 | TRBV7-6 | TGTGCCAGCAGCTCCAGCGGGGGATACAATGAGCAGTTCTTC | CASSSSGGYNEQFF
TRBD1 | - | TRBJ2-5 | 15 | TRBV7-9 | TGTGCCAGCAGCTTCGGGACAGTGGAAGTGGAGGCCCAGTACTTC | CASSFGTVEVEAQYF
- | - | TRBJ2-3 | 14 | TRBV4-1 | TGCGCCAGCAGCCAAGACTGGTCTAGAGATACGCAGTATTTT | CASSQDWSRDTQYF
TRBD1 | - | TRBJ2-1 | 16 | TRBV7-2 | TGTGCCAGCAACTTAAGACCGGGACAGGGGGGGAGTGAGCAGTTCTTC | CASNLRPGQGGSEQFF
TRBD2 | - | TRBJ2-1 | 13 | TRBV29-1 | TGCAGCGTTGGTGGACTAGTTGGCAATGAGCAGTTCTTC | CSVGGLVGNEQFF
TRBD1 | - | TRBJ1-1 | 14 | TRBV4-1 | TGCGCCAGCAGCCAAGGACAGGGATTCACTGAAGCTTTCTTT | CASSQGQGFTEAFF
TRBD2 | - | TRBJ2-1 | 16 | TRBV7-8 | TGTGCCAGCAGTCTAGATACTAGCGGGGGTTTCAATGAGCAGTTCTTC | CASSLDTSGGFNEQFF
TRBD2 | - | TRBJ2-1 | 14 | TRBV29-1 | TGCAGCGTTGATGGAGCGGGGGCCTACAATGAGCAGTTCTTC | CSVDGAGAYNEQFF
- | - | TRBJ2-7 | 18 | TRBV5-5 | TGTGCCAGCAGCTTCGACCCTGGCGGGACCCCGAGCTCCTACGAGCAGTACTTC | CASSFDPGGTPSSYEQYF
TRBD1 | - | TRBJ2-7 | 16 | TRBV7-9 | TGTGCCAGCAGCCCAACTCCCCACAGGGGGCTTTACGAGCAGTACTTC | CASSPTPHRGLYEQYF
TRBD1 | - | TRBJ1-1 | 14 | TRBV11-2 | TGTGCCAGCAGCGGGGGGGACAGGGGCGGTGGAGCTTTCTTT | CASSGGDRGGGAFF
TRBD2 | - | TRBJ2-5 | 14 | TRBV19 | TGTGCCAGTAGTGTCATAGCGGGCGACGAGACCCAGTACTTC | CASSVIAGDETQYF
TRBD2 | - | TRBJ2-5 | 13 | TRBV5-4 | TGTGCCAATGGACTAGCGGGCCAAGAGACCCAGTACTTC | CANGLAGQETQYF
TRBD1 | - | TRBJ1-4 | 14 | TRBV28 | TGTGCCAGCAAAGGACCGGGACAGGATGAAAAACTGTTTTTT | CASKGPGQDEKLFF
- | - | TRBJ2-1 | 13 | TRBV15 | TGTGCCACCAGCAGAGAGACAGTCACCGAGCAGTTCTTC | CATSRETVTEQFF
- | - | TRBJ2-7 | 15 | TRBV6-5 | TGTGCCAGCATCTATTCCCACAGGGAAACCCACGAGCAGTACTTC | CASIYSHRETHEQYF
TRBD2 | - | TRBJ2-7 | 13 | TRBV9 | TGTGCCAGCAGCCCTAGCGGGAAAAGGGAGCAGTACTTC | CASSPSGKREQYF
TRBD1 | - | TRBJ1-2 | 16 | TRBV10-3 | TGTGCCATCAGTGAGCCAGGGACAGAAGATAACTATGGCTACACCTTC | CAISEPGTEDNYGYTF
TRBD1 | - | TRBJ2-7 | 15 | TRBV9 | TGTGCCAGCAGCCCTCGACAGGGTGCCCCATCCGAGCAGTACTTC | CASSPRQGAPSEQYF
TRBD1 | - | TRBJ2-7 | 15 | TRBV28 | TGTGCCAGCAGTCCCCCGGGACAGGGTTCCTACGAGCAGTACTTC | CASSPPGQGSYEQYF
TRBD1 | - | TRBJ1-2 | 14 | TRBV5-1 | TGCGCCAGCAGCTTAGCAGGGGGCGAGAGTGGCTACACCTTC | CASSLAGGESGYTF
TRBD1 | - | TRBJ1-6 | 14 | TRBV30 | TGTGCCTGGAGTCCCGGCAGGGGGGATTCACCCCTCCACTTT | CAWSPGRGDSPLHF
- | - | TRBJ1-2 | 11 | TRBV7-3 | TGTGCCAGCAGCTCTAGCCCCGGCTACACCTTC | CASSSSPGYTF
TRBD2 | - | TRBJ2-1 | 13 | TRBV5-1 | TGCGCCAGCAGCCGGGACTATCGCAATGAGCAGTTCTTC | CASSRDYRNEQFF
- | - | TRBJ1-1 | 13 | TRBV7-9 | TGTGCCAGCAGACCGAGGGGGGGCACTGAAGCTTTCTTT | CASRPRGGTEAFF
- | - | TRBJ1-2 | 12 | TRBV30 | TGTGCCTGGAGTGTACTTAAACATGGCTACACCTTC | CAWSVLKHGYTF
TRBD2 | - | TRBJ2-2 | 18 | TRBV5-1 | TGCGCCAGCAGCATCGGGACTAGCGGGAGGGCGGGCACCGGGGAGCTGTTTTTT | CASSIGTSGRAGTGELFF
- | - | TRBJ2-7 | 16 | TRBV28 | TGTGCCAGCACCACCCCCGGGACTCGCCACCGCTACGAGCAGTACTTC | CASTTPGTRHRYEQYF
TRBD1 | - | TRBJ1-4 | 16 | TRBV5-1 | TGCGCCAGCAGCTTGGGGACAGGGTTCAGGAATGAAAAACTGTTTTTT | CASSLGTGFRNEKLFF
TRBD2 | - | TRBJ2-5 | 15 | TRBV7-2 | TGTGCCAGCACCACTCTCGGGGGGGCCGAAGAGACCCAGTACTTC | CASTTLGGAEETQYF
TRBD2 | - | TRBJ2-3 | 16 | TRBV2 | TGTGCCAGCAGTGTCGAGGCGGGAGTGGGCACAGATACGCAGTATTTT | CASSVEAGVGTDTQYF
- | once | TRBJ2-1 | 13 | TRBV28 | TGTGCCACCTCCGACATCTCCTACAATGAGCAGTTCTTC | CATSDISYNEQFF
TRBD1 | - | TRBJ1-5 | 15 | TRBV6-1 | TGTGCCAGCAGCGCCGGACAGGGGAGCAATCAGCCCCAGCATTTT | CASSAGQGSNQPQHF
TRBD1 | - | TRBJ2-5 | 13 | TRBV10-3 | TGTGCCAGCTGGACAGGGGAACAAGAGACCCAGTACTTC | CASWTGEQETQYF